Below, 10 T cell receptor beta chains from the same sample are listed, as sequenced in a study of shared clonotypes between healthy human individuals (dated by TCRdb to about 2020). The library was produced with the immunoSEQ multiplex PCR assay. This immuneACCESS table, as held by TCRdb, lists in-frame sequences with V and J called but not all clones. Of the missing ones, under half trace to an unresolved V gene in checked studies; the others have no known cause. This sample lists over a million clones; less than 99% were detected once. The ten largest clones take up about 0.35% of the sample. The specimen was naive CD4+ T cells sorted from blood. This sample's cell subset or site label indicates: CD45RA+ positively selected. The receptor source for this set is a man between 25 and 39 years old in good health.

This chain connects TRBV6-5 to TRBJ2-7; 7 nucleotides line up with TRBD2. The length of the CDR3 is 13 residues. Looked up from germline, CDR1 is MNHEY and CDR2 is SVGAGI. Trimming cost V 6 bases and J 7 bases; bases outside gene matches: 9. The CDR3 region is CASRRAVGGEQYF. In DNA, the CDR3 is TGTGCCAGCAGGCGGGCCGTCGGGGGGGAGCAGTACTTC.

The chain uses TRBV9 and TRBJ2-1, with D unclear. CDR1 is SGDLS, CDR2 YYNGEE, per germline. The CDR3 extends over 16 amino acids. The V end was cut by 4 bases, the J end by 4 bases, with 18 bases between. CDR3 sequence reads: CASSLSGRPSYNEQFF. CDR3 DNA sequence: TGTGCCAGCAGCCTCTCGGGTCGCCCAAGTTACAATGAGCAGTTCTTC. Using reference TRBV9 and TRBJ2-1 for the parts outside the CDR3, the full variable domain is DSGVTQTPKHLITATGQRVTLRCSPRSGDLSVYWYQQSLDQGLQFLIQYYNGEERAKGNILERFSAQQFPDLHSELNLSSLELGDSALYFCASSLSGRPSYNEQFFGPGTRLTVL.

This chain connects TRBV5-4 to TRBJ1-1, with D possibly matching TRBD1 (6 bases). This CDR3 region has 15 residues. Germline V gives CDR1 SGHNT, CDR2 YYREEE (reference sequence). V dropped 9 bases and J dropped 0 bases, with 18 bases sitting between them. This chain's CDR3 is CAIAYRAGLNTEAFF. The DNA of the CDR3 is TGTGCCATAGCCTACAGGGCCGGATTGAACACTGAAGCTTTCTTT.

V is TRBV9 and J is TRBJ2-1; D remains unclear. There are 15 residues in the CDR3. Germline lookup yields CDR1 SGDLS and CDR2 YYNGEE. V was pared by 1 base and J by 2 bases, with 10 bases between. CDR3 nucleotide sequence: TGTGCCAGCAGCGTACAAGCGCCTGCCTACAATGAGCAGTTCTTC. This codes for CASSVQAPAYNEQFF.

The rearrangement uses TRBV19 and TRBJ2-6, with D hard to call. Germline loops: CDR1 LNHDA, CDR2 SQIVND (reference sequence). The CDR3 consists of 15 residues. V was shortened by 8 bases and J by 0 bases, with 11 bases between the two germline ends. CDR3 bases: TGTGCCAGTCTCGGACCGCACTCTGGGGCCAACGTCCTGACTTTC. Its translation is CASLGPHSGANVLTF.

V gene TRBV11-3 combines with J gene TRBJ2-1; 11 nucleotides agree with TRBD1. The germline V gene has CDR1 SGHNT and CDR2 YENEEA. The CDR3 length is 15 residues. V was clipped by 5 bases and J by 7 bases; unmatched bases: 7. The CDR3 DNA reads TGTGCCAGCAGCAAAGGGACAGGGGGAGGGAATGAGCAGTTCTTC. Its protein product is CASSKGTGGGNEQFF.

The chain combines TRBV6-5 with TRBJ1-5, with 12 bases fitting TRBD1. V lost 6 bases to trimming and J lost 6 bases; unmatched junction nucleotides: 6. The CDR3 has 15 amino acids. CDR1 and CDR2 (germline): MNHEY, SVGAGI. CDR3 DNA: TGTGCCAGCAGCGGAGGGACAGGGGGCGGTCAGCCCCAGCATTTT. Translating it yields CASSGGTGGGQPQHF.

J is TRBJ1-4 and V is TRBV5-1, with TRBD1 matching over 7 bases. CDR1 and CDR2 (germline): SGHRS, YFSETQ. The CDR3 is made up of 14 amino acids. Germline trimming cut 2 bases from V and 8 bases from J; bases unmatched to any gene: 6. CDR3 sequence (DNA): TGCGCCAGCAGCTTCGGGACAGCTGGAGAAAAACTGTTTTTT. Protein: CASSFGTAGEKLFF.

V is TRBV5-4 and J is TRBJ2-7; 7 nucleotides match TRBD1. The trim removed 3 bases at V and 2 bases at J, leaving 11 bases unmatched. Germline V gene data show CDR1 as SGHNT and CDR2 as YYREEE (reference sequence). The CDR3 loop spans 16 amino acids. DNA for the CDR3: TGTGCCAGCAGCTCGCCTTCGACAGGGACCCCCTACGAGCAGTACTTC. This encodes CASSSPSTGTPYEQYF.

CDR3 protein: CASSLAGAGGGTEAFF. The CDR3 DNA sequence: TGTGCCAGCAGCTTAGCGGGGGCAGGGGGAGGCACTGAAGCTTTCTTT. The chain links TRBV7-2 to TRBJ1-1; 7 bases agree with TRBD1. The CDR3 extends over 16 amino acids. Germline V gives CDR1 SGHTA, CDR2 FQGNSA. V shed 0 bases and J 4 bases; nucleotides not matched to a gene: 8.